The TCR beta chain under discussion was sequenced for a study of blood T cell repertoires in COVID-19. Study information: The analysed material was cDNA or gDNA that came from T cells, B-cell-depleted T cells, or PBMCs.

Germline V gene lookup returns CDR1 MDHEN and CDR2 SYDVKM. The CDR3 consists of 15 residues. V dropped 3 bases and J dropped 5 bases, with 13 bases sitting between them. Clones were read by immunoSEQ multiplex PCR, and TCRdb kept only the in-frame ones, dropping some. The sample holds 110,000 to 150,000 clones, 81% seen once. The TCR comes from a human donor in a cohort sampled during active COVID-19. What was sequenced was peripheral blood. This chain uses TRBV28 with TRBJ2-2; D perhaps matches TRBD2 (5 bases). The CDR3 protein is CASSLNQAGTGELFF. The CDR3 nucleotides read TGTGCCAGCAGTTTGAATCAGGCGGGTACCGGGGAGCTGTTTTTT.